This record covers a single TCR beta chain. Its specificity is unknown. These data originate in a study of cytomegalovirus exposure and HLA in healthy donors. Study-wide findings and caveats: DRB1 showed the most TCR associations and HLA-C the fewest in a later analysis, as rates varied by HLA locus.

60 Vbeta and 13 Jbeta primers were used in PCR. The table came from immunoSEQ multiplex PCR; TCRdb's copy has only in-frame clones and leaves some out. The sample has 130,000 to 150,000 clones; more than 75% are singletons. The CDR3 sequence is 14 residues long. J gave up 8 bases and V 2 bases, and 5 bases lay outside the gene matches. CDR1 is MNHEY and CDR2 is SVGAGI in the germline V gene. The genes are TRBV6-5 and TRBJ2-1, with 8 positions matching TRBD1. Sequences were obtained from PBMCs. This TCR came from a man younger than 35 in good health and CMV-seronegative. The CDR3 bases are TGTGCCAGCAGTTACGCGCAGGGGGCTCATGAGCAGTTCTTC. It encodes CASSYAQGAHEQFF.